This TCR beta chain was recovered during a study of beta chain features in type 1 diabetes. CDR1 and CDR2 from the germline V gene are SGHTA and FQGNSA. CDR3 length: 12 residues. Trimming took 6 bases from V and 13 from J, leaving 18 bases between them. The study reverse transcribed the entire isolated RNA, so it sequenced expressed TCRB transcripts. The protocol was immunoSEQ multiplex PCR, while the TCRdb copy is restricted to in-frame clones and leaves out a portion. The data contain 160,000 or so clones, less than 9.5% of them seen just once; the ten biggest clones take up approximately 2.3%. The TCR originated in a young woman in good health. The chain uses TRBV7-2 and TRBJ1-2; tentative D call: TRBD1 (6 bases). The material sequenced was central memory CD4+ T cells from blood. The CDR3 loop reads CASSLSPRGGTF. For the CDR3, the DNA is TGTGCCAGCAGTTTATCCCCTAGGGGGGGCACCTTC.